The 22 T cell receptor beta chains in this list originate from one sample, sequenced in a study of cytomegalovirus exposure and HLA in healthy donors. Both 60 Vbeta primers and 13 Jbeta primers went into the PCR. Sequenced by immunoSEQ multiplex PCR; TCRdb stores in-frame clones only, minus some. The sample carries about 150,000 clones, about 83% recorded once. Source material: PBMCs. The receptors originated from a man aged 35-49 years in good health and CMV-seropositive.

As to this clone: The sample contains more than one DNA sequence encoding this CDR3. The genes are TRBV5-1 and TRBJ1-5; D gene uncertain. The germline V gene has CDR1 SGHRS and CDR2 YFSETQ. CDR3 length equals 13 residues. With 2 bases removed from V and 4 bases from J, the gap between germline ends came to 7 bases. The CDR3 DNA follows: TGCGCCAGCAGCTTAGGGAGGAATCAGCCCCAGCATTTT. Translating gives CASSLGRNQPQHF.

The rearrangement links TRBV7-9 to TRBJ2-7; D might be TRBD1 (5 bases). This CDR3 is 13 amino acids long. The germline V and J ends were trimmed by 5 bases and 3 bases, with 11 bases remaining between them. Germline loops: CDR1 SEHNR, CDR2 FQNEAQ (reference sequence). The CDR3 is CASSLQAYYEQYF. The CDR3 DNA sequence: TGTGCCAGCAGCCTACAGGCCTACTACGAGCAGTACTTC.

This chain links TRBV28 with TRBJ1-1; 10 nucleotides agree with TRBD1. From germline, CDR1 is MDHEN and CDR2 SYDVKM. With 6 bases clipped from V and 7 bases from J, the junction kept 11 bases outside the gene matches. This CDR3 has 15 amino acids. CDR3 bases: TGTGCCAGCAGGGCCTCGGGACAGGGGAGGGGTGAAGCTTTCTTT. It encodes CASRASGQGRGEAFF.

The chain couples TRBV7-8 to TRBJ2-1; TRBD2 matches at 12 bases. The CDR3 extends over 17 amino acids. V lost 5 bases to trimming and J lost 1 base; unmatched junction nucleotides: 6. CDR1 and CDR2 (germline): SGHVS, FQNEAQ. The chain's CDR3 is CASSAGLAGSSYNEQFF. CDR3 DNA: TGTGCCAGCAGCGCGGGACTAGCGGGTTCTTCCTACAATGAGCAGTTCTTC.

The chain joins TRBV2 to TRBJ1-5; 7 bases fit TRBD1. The germline V gene has CDR1 SNHLY and CDR2 FYNNEI. The junction had 3 bases not matched to a gene; V was cut back by 6 bases and J by 4 bases. CDR3 length equals 13 residues. CDR3 region: CASSLQGNQPQHF. The CDR3 DNA reads as TGTGCCAGCAGCTTACAGGGGAATCAGCCCCAGCATTTT. Looking up the rest from reference TRBV2 and TRBJ1-5 gives the full variable domain: EPEVTQTPSHQVTQMGQEVILRCVPISNHLYFYWYRQILGQKVEFLVSFYNNEISEKSEIFDDQFSVERPDGSNFTLKIRSTKLEDSAMYFCASSLQGNQPQHFGDGTRLSIL.

The gene calls are TRBV18 and TRBJ1-1, with 9 bases that match TRBD1. With V trimmed by 6 bases and J by 8 bases, 10 bases remained unmatched. Germline V CDR1 and CDR2: KGHSH, LQKENI. The CDR3 runs 14 residues. DNA of the CDR3: TGTGCCAGCTCGCCCTTCGGACAGGGGAGGGAAGCTTTCTTT. Its translation is CASSPFGQGREAFF.

This clone was detected a few times. The chain employs TRBV18 and TRBJ1-3; D is unclear. The V and J ends lost 6 bases and 3 bases respectively, with 15 bases between them. Germline CDR1 reads KGHSH; CDR2 reads LQKENI. The CDR3 is 15 amino acids. The CDR3 sequence is CASSPFEGGGNTIYF. CDR3 nucleotide sequence: TGTGCCAGCTCGCCCTTCGAGGGTGGTGGAAACACCATATATTTT.

The chain carries TRBV4-1 and TRBJ2-5; 9 nucleotides match TRBD2. Germline trimming cut 4 bases from V and 5 bases from J; bases unmatched to any gene: 14. The CDR3 is made up of 17 amino acids. Germline-derived CDR1 and CDR2 are MGHRA and YSYEKL. In DNA, the CDR3 is TGCGCCAGCAGCCCCACCCGAGTTCTAGCGGGAATGGAGACCCAGTACTTC. It encodes CASSPTRVLAGMETQYF.

CDR3 in amino acids: CASARDSGEQFF. CDR3 DNA: TGTGCCAGCGCCCGCGACAGTGGTGAGCAGTTCTTC. The rearrangement joins TRBV11-1 to TRBJ2-1, with D perhaps TRBD1 (5 bases). There are 12 residues in the CDR3. Germline V gives CDR1 SGHAT, CDR2 FQDESV (reference sequence). The V end lost 8 bases, the J end lost 9 bases, and 14 bases lay between the germline ends.

Turning to this clone: One junction end does not reproduce the germline sequence, and a read error may be involved. The J gene is TRBJ2-1, the V gene TRBV19; 7 nucleotides agree with TRBD2. The CDR3 is 15 residues long. Germline V gene sequence: CDR1 LNHDA, CDR2 SQIVND (reference sequence). The DNA of the CDR3 is TGTGCCAGTAGTGGGGGGACTACCCTCTACAATGGGCAGTTCTTC. Protein product: CASSGGTTLYNGQFF. The full variable domain, with the rest looked up from reference TRBV19 and TRBJ2-1, is DGGITQSPKYLFRKEGQNVTLSCEQNLNHDAMYWYRQDPGQGLRLIYYSQIVNDFQKGDIAEGYSVSREKKESFPLTVTSAQKNPTAFYLCASSGGTTLYNGQFFGPGTRLTVL.

This clone has only one observation. V is TRBV18 and J is TRBJ2-3; tentatively, D is TRBD2 (5 bases). This CDR3 region has 16 residues. Trimming left V 0 bases short and J 2 bases short, with 12 bases between. Germline V lookup: CDR1 KGHSH, CDR2 LQKENI. In nucleotides, the CDR3 is TGTGCCAGCTCACCACCCCAACGGAGGCCCACAGATACGCAGTATTTT. As protein: CASSPPQRRPTDTQYF. Supplemented by reference TRBV18 and TRBJ2-3, the full variable domain reads NAGVMQNPRHLVRRRGQEARLRCSPMKGHSHVYWYRQLPEEGLKFMVYLQKENIIDESGMPKERFSAEFPKEGPSILRIQQVVRGDSAAYFCASSPPQRRPTDTQYFGPGTRLTVL.

The gene calls are TRBV18 and TRBJ2-2; tentatively, D is TRBD1 (6 bases). V lost 4 bases to trimming and J lost 0 bases, with 9 bases between them. The germline V gene encodes CDR1 KGHSH and CDR2 LQKENI. This CDR3 spans 15 amino acids. The CDR3 protein is CASSRRTANTGELFF. The CDR3, as DNA: TGTGCCAGCTCACGCAGGACAGCGAACACCGGGGAGCTGTTTTTT. The complete variable domain, with remaining parts taken from reference TRBV18 and TRBJ2-2, reads NAGVMQNPRHLVRRRGQEARLRCSPMKGHSHVYWYRQLPEEGLKFMVYLQKENIIDESGMPKERFSAEFPKEGPSILRIQQVVRGDSAAYFCASSRRTANTGELFFGEGSRLTVL.

In this sample, this clone turned up once. The V call is TRBV5-1, the J call TRBJ2-7, with D possibly being TRBD1 (7 bases). The V gene's germline CDR1 is SGHRS and CDR2 YFSETQ. This CDR3 comprises 16 residues. Between the trimmed V and J ends, which lost 0 bases and 3 bases, there was a span of 16 bases. The CDR3 coding sequence is TGCGCCAGCAGCTTGGCGTTTCAGGGGGGAATCTACGAGCAGTACTTC. Protein sequence: CASSLAFQGGIYEQYF.

The rearrangement links TRBV4-3 to TRBJ1-1, with TRBD1 matching 9 bases. V lost 4 bases to trimming and J lost 4 bases; unmatched junction nucleotides: 13. Germline V gene lookup returns CDR1 LGHNA and CDR2 YSLEER. The CDR3 is 17 residues long. In DNA, the CDR3 is TGCGCCAGCAGCCTTTTGTTACCCGGGACAGGGAGCACTGAAGCTTTCTTT. This sequence encodes CASSLLLPGTGSTEAFF.

The J gene is TRBJ2-3, the V gene TRBV6-4; 7 nucleotides line up with TRBD2. This CDR3 is 13 amino acids long. CDR1 MRHNA and CDR2 SNTAGT come from the germline V gene. V was clipped by 9 bases and J by 3 bases; unmatched bases: 6. The CDR3 spells CASAGRETDTQYF. DNA for the CDR3: TGTGCCAGTGCCGGGCGGGAGACAGATACGCAGTATTTT.

The gene calls are TRBV5-4 and TRBJ2-1; TRBD1 agrees at 8 bases. CDR3 size: 15 residues. The germline gives CDR1 SGHNT, CDR2 YYREEE (reference sequence). V lost 3 bases to trimming and J lost 9 bases; unmatched junction nucleotides: 11. The CDR3 sequence is CASSSGTGTGAEQFF. CDR3 coding DNA: TGTGCCAGCAGCTCCGGGACAGGTACAGGAGCTGAGCAGTTCTTC.

The chain combines TRBV28 with TRBJ2-1, with D possibly matching TRBD1 (6 bases). The CDR3 sequence is 14 residues long. Per germline, CDR1 MDHEN and CDR2 SYDVKM. Trimming took 8 bases from V and 4 from J, leaving 15 bases between them. The CDR3 nucleotides read TGTGCCAGCTCTAGGGGGAGTCGGTACAATGAGCAGTTCTTC. Protein sequence: CASSRGSRYNEQFF.

The V and J genes are TRBV6-1 and TRBJ1-1; 7 bases line up with TRBD1. The CDR3 is 13 residues long. V lost 8 bases and J lost 3; bases outside the gene matches: 6. Looked up from germline, CDR1 is MNHNS and CDR2 is SASEGT. Written as DNA, the CDR3 is TGTGCCAGCCGGGTTCAGGGGGACACTGAAGCTTTCTTT. Translating it yields CASRVQGDTEAFF.

The rearrangement uses TRBV4-3 and TRBJ2-7, with a weak D call TRBD1 (5 bases). The CDR3 contains 15 residues. The germline V and J ends were trimmed by 0 bases and 3 bases, with 12 bases remaining between them. CDR1 and CDR2 from the germline V gene are LGHNA and YSLEER. The CDR3 DNA is TGCGCCAGCAGCCAAGATGAAGGGGCCGGCTACGAGCAGTACTTC. Amino acid sequence: CASSQDEGAGYEQYF.

The rearrangement joins TRBV5-4 to TRBJ2-1, with TRBD2 matching 9 bases. There are 18 residues in the CDR3. Germline CDR1 SGHNT, CDR2 YYREEE (reference sequence). J gave up 7 bases and V 1 base, and 15 bases lay outside the gene matches. This CDR3 reads CASSLQVLAGGPGNEQFF. The CDR3 DNA follows: TGTGCCAGCAGCTTGCAAGTCTTGGCGGGAGGGCCAGGGAATGAGCAGTTCTTC.

The genes are TRBV27 and TRBJ2-7; the D gene is possibly TRBD1 (5 bases). This CDR3 comprises 15 residues. Trimming took off 6 bases at V and 1 base at J, with 16 bases between the two ends. Germline V gives CDR1 MNHEY, CDR2 SMNVEV (reference sequence). For the CDR3, the DNA is TGTGCCAGCAGCCCTACCCGACAGATATCCTACGAGCAGTACTTC. Amino acid sequence: CASSPTRQISYEQYF.

The chain is built from TRBV7-2 and TRBJ2-7; 13 positions match TRBD2. Trimming cost V 5 bases and J 6 bases; bases outside gene matches: 7. Germline loops: CDR1 SGHTA, CDR2 FQGNSA. CDR3 size: 15 residues. The DNA for the CDR3 is TGTGCCAGCAGCCCGCAGACTAGCGGGAGGAGCGAGCAGTACTTC. Protein: CASSPQTSGRSEQYF.